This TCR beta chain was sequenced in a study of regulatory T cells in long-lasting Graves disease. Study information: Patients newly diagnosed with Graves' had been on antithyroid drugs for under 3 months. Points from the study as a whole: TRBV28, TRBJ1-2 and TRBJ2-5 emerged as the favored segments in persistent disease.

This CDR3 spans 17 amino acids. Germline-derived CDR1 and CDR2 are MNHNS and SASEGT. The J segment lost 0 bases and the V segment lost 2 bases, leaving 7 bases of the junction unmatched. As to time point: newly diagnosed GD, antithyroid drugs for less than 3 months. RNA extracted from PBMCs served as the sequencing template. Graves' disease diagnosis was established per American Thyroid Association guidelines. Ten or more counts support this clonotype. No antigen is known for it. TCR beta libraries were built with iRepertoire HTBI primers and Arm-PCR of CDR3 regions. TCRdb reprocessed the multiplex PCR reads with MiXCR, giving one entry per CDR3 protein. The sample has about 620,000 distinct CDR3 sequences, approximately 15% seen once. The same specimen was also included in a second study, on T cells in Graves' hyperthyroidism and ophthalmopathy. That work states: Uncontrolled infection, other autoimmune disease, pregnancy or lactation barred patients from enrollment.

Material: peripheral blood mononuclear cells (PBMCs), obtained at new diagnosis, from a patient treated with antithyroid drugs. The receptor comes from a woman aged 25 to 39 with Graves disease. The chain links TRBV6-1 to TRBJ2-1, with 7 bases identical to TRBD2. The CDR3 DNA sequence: TGTGCCAGCAGTGAATTGAATAGCGGGTACTCCTACAATGAGCAGTTCTTC. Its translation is CASSELNSGYSYNEQFF.